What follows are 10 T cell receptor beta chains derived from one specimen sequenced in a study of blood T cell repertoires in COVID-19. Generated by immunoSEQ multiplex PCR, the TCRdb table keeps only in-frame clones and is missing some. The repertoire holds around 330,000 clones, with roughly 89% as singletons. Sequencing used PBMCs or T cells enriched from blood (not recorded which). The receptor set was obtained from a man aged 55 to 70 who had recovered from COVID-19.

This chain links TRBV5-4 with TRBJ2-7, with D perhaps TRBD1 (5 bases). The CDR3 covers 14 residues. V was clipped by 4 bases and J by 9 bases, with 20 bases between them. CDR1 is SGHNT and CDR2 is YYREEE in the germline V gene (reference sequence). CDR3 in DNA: TGTGCCAGCAGCCAGGCAGGGCAGGCAAAAGGGCAGTACTTC. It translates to CASSQAGQAKGQYF. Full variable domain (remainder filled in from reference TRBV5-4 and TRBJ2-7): ETGVTQSPTHLIKTRGQQVTLRCSSQSGHNTVSWYQQALGQGPQFIFQYYREEENGRGNFPPRFSGLQFPNYSSELNVNALELDDSALYLCASSQAGQAKGQYFGPGTRLTVT.

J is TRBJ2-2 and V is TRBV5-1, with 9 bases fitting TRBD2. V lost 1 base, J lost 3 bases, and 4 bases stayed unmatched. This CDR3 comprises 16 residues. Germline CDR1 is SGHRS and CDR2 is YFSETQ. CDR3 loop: CASSLSSGAYTGELFF. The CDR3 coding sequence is TGCGCCAGCAGCTTGTCTAGCGGGGCATACACCGGGGAGCTGTTTTTT.

The CDR3 spells CASSPRQLNEKLFF. DNA for the CDR3: TGTGCCAGCTCACCGCGGCAGTTAAATGAAAAACTGTTTTTT. The chain carries TRBV18 and TRBJ1-4, with D unclear. The V and J ends lost 3 bases and 5 bases respectively, with 10 bases between them. Germline lookup yields CDR1 KGHSH and CDR2 LQKENI. The CDR3 has 14 residues.

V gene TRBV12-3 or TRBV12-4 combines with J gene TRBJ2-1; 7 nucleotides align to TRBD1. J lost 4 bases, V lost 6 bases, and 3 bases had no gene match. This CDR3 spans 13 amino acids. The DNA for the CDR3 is TGTGCCAGCAGCGGGACAGCTTACAATGAGCAGTTCTTC. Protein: CASSGTAYNEQFF.

The CDR3: CASSREGRSNQPQHF. The DNA of the CDR3 is TGTGCCAGTAGTAGGGAGGGAAGAAGCAATCAGCCCCAGCATTTT. The chain carries TRBV19 and TRBJ1-5, with D hard to call. The V and J ends lost 4 bases and 1 base respectively, with 11 bases between them. The CDR3 consists of 15 residues. Germline V lookup: CDR1 LNHDA, CDR2 SQIVND (reference sequence).

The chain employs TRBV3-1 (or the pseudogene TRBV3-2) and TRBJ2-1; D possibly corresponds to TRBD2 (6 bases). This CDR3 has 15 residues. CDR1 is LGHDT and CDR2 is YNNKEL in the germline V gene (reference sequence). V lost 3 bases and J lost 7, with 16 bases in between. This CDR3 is CASSQQRVPANEQFF. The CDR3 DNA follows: TGTGCCAGCAGCCAGCAGCGGGTGCCCGCAAATGAGCAGTTCTTC.

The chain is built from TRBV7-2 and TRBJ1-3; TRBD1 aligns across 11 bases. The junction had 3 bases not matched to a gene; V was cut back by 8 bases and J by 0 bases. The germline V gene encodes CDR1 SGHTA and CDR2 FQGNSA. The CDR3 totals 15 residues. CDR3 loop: CASGTGGFSGNTIYF. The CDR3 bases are TGTGCCAGCGGGACAGGGGGTTTCTCTGGAAACACCATATATTTT.

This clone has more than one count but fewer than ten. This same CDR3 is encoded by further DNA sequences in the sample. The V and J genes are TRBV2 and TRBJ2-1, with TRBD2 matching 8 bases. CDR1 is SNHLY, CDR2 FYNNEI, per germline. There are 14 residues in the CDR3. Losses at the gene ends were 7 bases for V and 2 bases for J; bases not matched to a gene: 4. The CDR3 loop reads CASTLGLAYNEQFF. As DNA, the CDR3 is TGTGCCAGCACCCTGGGACTAGCCTACAATGAGCAGTTCTTC.

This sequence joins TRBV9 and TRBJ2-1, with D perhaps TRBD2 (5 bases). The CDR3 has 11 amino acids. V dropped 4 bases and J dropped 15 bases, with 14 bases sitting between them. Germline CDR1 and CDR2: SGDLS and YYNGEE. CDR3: CASSQTGKLFF. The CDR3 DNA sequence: TGTGCCAGCAGCCAAACCGGGAAGTTGTTCTTC.

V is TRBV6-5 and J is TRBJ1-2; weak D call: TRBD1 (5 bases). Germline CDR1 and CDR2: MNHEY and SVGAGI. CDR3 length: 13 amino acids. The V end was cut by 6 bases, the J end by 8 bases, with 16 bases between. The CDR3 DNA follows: TGTGCCAGCAGCCGGAGGGACCGTGAAGGCTACACCTTC. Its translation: CASSRRDREGYTF.